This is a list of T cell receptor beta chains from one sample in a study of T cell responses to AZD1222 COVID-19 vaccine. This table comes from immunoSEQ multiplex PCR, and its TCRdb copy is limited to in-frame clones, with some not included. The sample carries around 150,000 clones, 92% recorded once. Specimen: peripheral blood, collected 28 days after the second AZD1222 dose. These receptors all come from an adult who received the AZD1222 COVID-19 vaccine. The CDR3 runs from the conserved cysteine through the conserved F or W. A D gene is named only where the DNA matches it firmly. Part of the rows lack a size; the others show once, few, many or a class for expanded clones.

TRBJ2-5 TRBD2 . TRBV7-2 TGTGCCAGCAGCGTGAGACTAGCCCGGACTCAAGAGACCCAGTACTTC CASSVRLARTQETQYF
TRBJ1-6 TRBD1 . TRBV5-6 TGTGCCAGCAGCTTGGGGACAGGGGTCAATTCACCCCTCCACTTT CASSLGTGVNSPLHF
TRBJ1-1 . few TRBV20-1 TGCAGTGCTGGGGCGAACACTGAAGCTTTCTTT CSAGANTEAFF
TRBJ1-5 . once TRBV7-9 TGTGCCAGCAGCCGCAGAGGGGATAATCAGCCCCAGCATTTT CASSRRGDNQPQHF
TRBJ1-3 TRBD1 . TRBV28 TGTGCCAGCAGTGGGGACAGGGGCTTTAGCAACACCATATATTTT CASSGDRGFSNTIYF
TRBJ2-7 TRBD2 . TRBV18 TGTGCCAGCTCCGCGGGGGGGGACGAGCAGTACTTC CASSAGGDEQYF
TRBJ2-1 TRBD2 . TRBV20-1 TGCAGTGCTAGTTCTCATGGGACTAGCGGGAGGAATGAGCAGTTCTTC CSASSHGTSGRNEQFF
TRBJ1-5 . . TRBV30 TGTGCCTGGAGTGTAGGGTTAGCGGGGACCCAACAGCCCCAGCATTTT CAWSVGLAGTQQPQHF
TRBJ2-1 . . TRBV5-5 TGTGCCAGCAGCTTAACGTTGCGAGGTAGCTCCTACAATGAGCAGTTCTTC CASSLTLRGSSYNEQFF
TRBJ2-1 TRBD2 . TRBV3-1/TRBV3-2 TGTGCCAGCAGCCCGACCTGGACTAGCGGTTACAATGAGCAGTTCTTC CASSPTWTSGYNEQFF
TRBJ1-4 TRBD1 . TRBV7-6 TGTGCCAGCAGCTTAAGCTCGGGACAGATTGAAAAACTGTTTTTT CASSLSSGQIEKLFF
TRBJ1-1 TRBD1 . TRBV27 TGTGCCAGCATTCCTTTAGGCGGGACAGGGGGCGGGAGAACTGAAGCTTTCTTT CASIPLGGTGGGRTEAFF
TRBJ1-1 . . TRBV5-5 TGTGCCAGCAGCTTAAGTTGGAACACTGAAGCTTTCTTT CASSLSWNTEAFF
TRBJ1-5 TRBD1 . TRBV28 TGTGCCAGCAGTCCCCTCGACAGGGAACGTCAGCCCCAGCATTTT CASSPLDRERQPQHF
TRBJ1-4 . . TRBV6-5 TGTGCCAGCAGTTACTCAGGGGTTTCATCTAATGAAAAACTGTTTTTT CASSYSGVSSNEKLFF
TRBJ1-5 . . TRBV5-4 TGTGCCAGCAGCTTGGCGGGTGGAGATCAGCCCCAGCATTTT CASSLAGGDQPQHF
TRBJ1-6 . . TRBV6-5 TGTGCCAGCAGTTACCCCAATTCACCCCTCCACTTT CASSYPNSPLHF
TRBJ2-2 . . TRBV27 TGTGCCAGCAGTTTTTTAGCGAACACCGGGGAGCTGTTTTTT CASSFLANTGELFF
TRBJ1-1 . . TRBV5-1 TGCGCCAGCAGCTTGGAGTGGGCTACTGAAGCTTTCTTT CASSLEWATEAFF
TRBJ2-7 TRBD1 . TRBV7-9 TGTGCCAGCAGCTCAGACAGGGCGGACAACGAGCAGTACTTC CASSSDRADNEQYF
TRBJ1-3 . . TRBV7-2 TGTGCCAGCAGCTTAGCGGCAGGGGTTGGAAACACCATATATTTT CASSLAAGVGNTIYF
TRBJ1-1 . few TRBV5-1 TGCGCCAGCAGCTTGGCCCCGGGGAACACTGAAGCTTTCTTT CASSLAPGNTEAFF
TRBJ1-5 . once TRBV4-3 TGCGCCAGCAGCCAAGAAAACGACTGGGTTTGTAATCAGCCCCAGCATTTT CASSQENDWVCNQPQHF
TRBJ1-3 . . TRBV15 TGTGCCACCAGCAGAGACAGTGTCTCTGGAAACACCATATATTTT CATSRDSVSGNTIYF
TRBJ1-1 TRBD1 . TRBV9 TGTGCCAGCAGCAAGAACACTTGGGGACAGTCTGAAGCTTTCTTT CASSKNTWGQSEAFF
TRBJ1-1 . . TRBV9 TGTGCCAGCACCGTCGGACTTGGGAACACTGAAGCTTTCTTT CASTVGLGNTEAFF
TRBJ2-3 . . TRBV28 TGTGCCAGCAGCACCCAAGCGACAGGAAACACAGATACGCAGTATTTT CASSTQATGNTDTQYF
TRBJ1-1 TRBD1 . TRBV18 TGTGCCAGCTCACCCAGGGGGCGGACTGAAGCTTTCTTT CASSPRGRTEAFF
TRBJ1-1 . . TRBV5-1 TGCGCCAGCAGCTTGGAGGGGGATAGGGACACTGAAGCTTTCTTT CASSLEGDRDTEAFF
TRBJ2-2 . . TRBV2 TGTGCCAGCAGTGTTTTTATAGACACCGGGGAGCTGTTTTTT CASSVFIDTGELFF
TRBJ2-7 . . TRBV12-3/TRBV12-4 TGTGCCAGCAGTTTAAACCCACTCGCCGAGCAGTACTTC CASSLNPLAEQYF
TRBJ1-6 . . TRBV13 TGTGCCAGCAGATCCGGAGGGAATTCACCCCTCCACTTT CASRSGGNSPLHF
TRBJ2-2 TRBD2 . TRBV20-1 TGCAGTGCTAGTGGGGCTAGCGGGAGGAAGGGCGGGGAGCTGTTTTTT CSASGASGRKGGELFF
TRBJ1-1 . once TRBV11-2 TGTGCCAGCAGCTTAGCGGGGGGGAGCACTGAAGCTTTCTTT CASSLAGGSTEAFF
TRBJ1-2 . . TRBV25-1 TGTGCCAGCAGTGAATCCCTTCGTCCGTCCTCAACCTATGGCTACACCTTC CASSESLRPSSTYGYTF
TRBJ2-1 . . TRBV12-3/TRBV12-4 TGTGCCAGCAGTTTAGATTCTGGGGAGCAGTTCTTC CASSLDSGEQFF
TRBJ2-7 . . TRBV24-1 TGTGCCACCAGTGATGCAGGTGCCTACGAGCAGTACTTC CATSDAGAYEQYF
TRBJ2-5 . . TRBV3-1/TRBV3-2 TGTGCCAGCAGCCTGGGGGAGACCCAGTACTTC CASSLGETQYF
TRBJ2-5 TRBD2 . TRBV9 TGTGCCAGCAGCGCTAGCCGGACTAGCGTGGAGACCCAGTACTTC CASSASRTSVETQYF
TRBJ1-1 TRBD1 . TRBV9 TGTGCCAGCAGCGTCGGGACAGGGCTGAACACTGAAGCTTTCTTT CASSVGTGLNTEAFF
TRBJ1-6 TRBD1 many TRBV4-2 TGTGCCAGCAGCCAAGGGACAGGGAGTTCCTATAATTCACCCCTCCACTTT CASSQGTGSSYNSPLHF
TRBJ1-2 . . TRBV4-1 TGCGCCAGCAGCCAAGATATGGGCCAAAACTATGGCTACACCTTC CASSQDMGQNYGYTF
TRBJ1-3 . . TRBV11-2 TGTGCCAGCGCCAGGGCCGGAAACACCATATATTTT CASARAGNTIYF
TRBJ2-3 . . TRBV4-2 TGTGCCAGCAGCCAAGCCCTAGGGCGGGATACGCAGTATTTT CASSQALGRDTQYF
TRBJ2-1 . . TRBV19 TGTGCCAGTAGTATAGTGGGCGGGAAGCTCGACAATGAGCAGTTCTTC CASSIVGGKLDNEQFF
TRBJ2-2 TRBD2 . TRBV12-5 TGTGCTAGTGGTTTGGTACTGGAGACTAGCGGCTTCGGGGAGCTGTTTTTT CASGLVLETSGFGELFF
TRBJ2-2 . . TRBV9 TGTGCCAGCAGCCCTCAGGGACTTACCACCGGGGAGCTGTTTTTT CASSPQGLTTGELFF
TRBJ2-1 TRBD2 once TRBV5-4 TGTGCCAGCAGCTTAGCGGGTGAGCGGGAGGTGTACAATGAGCAGTTCTTC CASSLAGEREVYNEQFF
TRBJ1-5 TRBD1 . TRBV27 TGTGCCAGCAGTTCACCACCCAGACAGGGATTGTACCATCAGCCCCAGCATTTT CASSSPPRQGLYHQPQHF
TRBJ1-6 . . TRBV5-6 TGTGCCAGCAGCGACCGGCCCTATAATTCACCCCTCCACTTT CASSDRPYNSPLHF
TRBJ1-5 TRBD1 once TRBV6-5 TGTGCCAGCAGTTACTTGGGACAGCCAAATCAGCCCCAGCATTTT CASSYLGQPNQPQHF
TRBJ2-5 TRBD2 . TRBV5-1 TGCGCCAGCAGCCCATTGACTAGCGGGGGGGCGGAGACCCAGTACTTC CASSPLTSGGAETQYF
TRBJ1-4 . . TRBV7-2 TGTGCCAGCGGTGTTGATAGGGGCAAAGAAAAACTGTTTTTT CASGVDRGKEKLFF